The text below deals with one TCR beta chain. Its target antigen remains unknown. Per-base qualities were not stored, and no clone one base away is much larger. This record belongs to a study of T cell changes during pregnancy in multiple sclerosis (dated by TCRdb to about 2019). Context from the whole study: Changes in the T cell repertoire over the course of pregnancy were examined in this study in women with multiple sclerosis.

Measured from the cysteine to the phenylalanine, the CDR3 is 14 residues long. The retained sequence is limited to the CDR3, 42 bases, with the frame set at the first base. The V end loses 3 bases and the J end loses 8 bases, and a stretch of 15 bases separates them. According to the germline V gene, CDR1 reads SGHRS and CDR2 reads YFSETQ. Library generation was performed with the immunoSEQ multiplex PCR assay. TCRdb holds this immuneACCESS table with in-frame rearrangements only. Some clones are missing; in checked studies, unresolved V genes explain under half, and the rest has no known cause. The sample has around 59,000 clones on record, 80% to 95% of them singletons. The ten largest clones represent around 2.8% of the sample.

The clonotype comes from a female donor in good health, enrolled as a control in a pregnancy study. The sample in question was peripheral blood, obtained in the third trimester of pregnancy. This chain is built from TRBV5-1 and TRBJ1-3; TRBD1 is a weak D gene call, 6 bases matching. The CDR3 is CASSSQGRGDTIYF. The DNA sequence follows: TGCGCCAGCAGCTCACAGGGCCGGGGCGACACCATATATTTT.